This T cell receptor (beta chain) was captured in a study of T cells after yellow fever vaccination. J was trimmed by 3 bases and V by 0 bases; bases with no gene match: 2. The CDR3 runs to 14 residues. The germline CDR1 and CDR2 sequences are SGHRS and YFSETQ. TCRdb processed the 5' RACE reads anew with MiXCR; each CDR3 protein has one entry. Of some 340,000 distinct CDR3 sequences listed, around 10% were seen once; the top ten hold 3% to 3.5%. The chain links TRBV5-1 to TRBJ2-5, with 7 bases lining up with TRBD2. This receptor was obtained from a man aged 18 to 29 who received the YFV17D yellow fever vaccine. Source: CD4+ T cells sorted from PBMCs, taken 45 days after the yellow fever booster vaccination. The CDR3 DNA follows: TGCGCCAGCAGCTTGGGACTAGCTAAAGAGACCCAGTACTTC. Amino acid sequence: CASSLGLAKETQYF.